Below, 10 T cell receptor beta chains from the same sample are listed, as sequenced in a study of beta chain features in type 1 diabetes listed by TCRdb under 2018. Antigens of these TCRs are unknown. Libraries were constructed by the immunoSEQ multiplex PCR assay. The entire isolated RNA was reverse transcribed using the High Capacity cDNA Reverse Transcription Kit, and thus expressed TCRB transcripts were sequenced. TCRdb limited this immuneACCESS table to in-frame rearrangements with V and J called. A share of clones is missing; checked studies link under half to unresolved V genes, and the rest is unexplained. For this sample the table gives hundreds of thousands of clones, of which 13% to 15% were detected only once. The ten largest clones add up to less than 0.02% of the sample. Broad study findings and their caveats: Type 1 diabetes patients showed a moderate but significant shortening of TCRB CDR3 length in all four CD4+ subsets.

The sequenced sample consisted of naive CD4+ T cells from blood. The cell subset or site tag for this specimen amounts to: true naive CD4+ T cells. The receptors originated from a man aged 25 to 40 with type 1 diabetes.

V gene TRBV19 combines with J gene TRBJ1-5, with a weak D call TRBD1 (6 bases). Trimming left V 6 bases short and J 1 base short, with 13 bases between. Germline values: CDR1 LNHDA, CDR2 SQIVND (reference sequence). The CDR3 spans 15 residues. The CDR3 nucleotides read TGTGCCAGTAGATTTACAGGGATGAGCAATCAGCCCCAGCATTTT. Protein product: CASRFTGMSNQPQHF.

This chain connects TRBV4-2 to TRBJ2-1; possible D gene TRBD2, 5 bases. The V gene lost 0 bases and the J gene lost 4 bases, with 19 bases spanning the gap. Germline CDR1 reads LGHNA; CDR2 reads YNFKEQ. The CDR3 runs 18 residues. The CDR3 DNA sequence: TGTGCCAGCAGCCAAGATGTTTCCGCGGGCCAAGGGTACAATGAGCAGTTCTTC. The encoded protein is CASSQDVSAGQGYNEQFF.

This clone was counted only a few times. The chain combines TRBV29-1 with TRBJ2-2; 8 bases line up with TRBD1. The CDR3 covers 14 residues. Germline V lookup: CDR1 SQVTM, CDR2 ANQGSEA. With V trimmed by 6 bases and J by 5 bases, 8 bases remained unmatched. CDR3 in amino acids: CSVRGTGETGELFF. For the CDR3, the DNA is TGCAGCGTGAGGGGGACAGGTGAAACCGGGGAGCTGTTTTTT.

The rearrangement links TRBV5-6 to TRBJ1-1; TRBD1 aligns across 7 bases. Germline CDR1 SGHDT, CDR2 YYEEEE. The CDR3 runs to 13 residues. With V trimmed by 1 base and J by 6 bases, 3 bases remained unmatched. The CDR3 DNA reads as TGTGCCAGCAGCTTGTGGCAGGGGGCTGAAGCTTTCTTT. As protein: CASSLWQGAEAFF. The variable domain in full, with the rest retrieved from reference TRBV5-6 and TRBJ1-1, is DAGVTQSPTHLIKTRGQQVTLRCSPKSGHDTVSWYQQALGQGPQFIFQYYEEEERQRGNFPDRFSGHQFPNYSSELNVNALLLGDSALYLCASSLWQGAEAFFGQGTRLTVV.

This chain connects TRBV11-2 to TRBJ2-7; D is perhaps TRBD1 (6 bases). The CDR3 sequence is 15 residues long. V was cut by 0 bases and J by 4 bases, with 13 bases left in between. Looked up from germline, CDR1 is SGHAT and CDR2 is FQNNGV. In nucleotides, the CDR3 is TGTGCCAGCAGCTTAGAAGCTGGGGGCGCTTACGAGCAGTACTTC. Protein product: CASSLEAGGAYEQYF.

This clone was counted a few times. This same CDR3 is encoded by further DNA sequences in the sample. The chain recombines TRBV6-6 with TRBJ1-2, with TRBD1 identical over 8 bases. Germline CDR1 MNHNY, CDR2 SVGAGI (reference sequence). CDR3 size: 13 residues. V was clipped by 5 bases and J by 4 bases; unmatched bases: 3. DNA for the CDR3: TGTGCCAGCAGTCCGGACAGGGCCTATGGCTACACCTTC. Translating it yields CASSPDRAYGYTF.

This rearrangement joins TRBV15 to TRBJ2-7, with TRBD2 matching 9 bases. Trimming cost V 0 bases and J 4 bases; bases outside gene matches: 4. Germline values: CDR1 LNHNV, CDR2 YYDKDF (reference sequence). The CDR3 consists of 15 residues. The CDR3 DNA is TGTGCCACCAGCAGAGATTTAGCGGGAGAGTACGAGCAGTACTTC. It is translated as CATSRDLAGEYEQYF. Together with reference TRBV15 and TRBJ2-7, the CDR3 gives the full variable domain: DAMVIQNPRYQVTQFGKPVTLSCSQTLNHNVMYWYQQKSSQAPKLLFHYYDKDFNNEADTPDNFQSRRPNTSFCFLDIRSPGLGDTAMYLCATSRDLAGEYEQYFGPGTRLTVT.

This clone was detected a few times. The chain is built from TRBV7-3 and TRBJ2-1, with TRBD1 identical over 8 bases. The CDR3 runs 15 residues. CDR1 and CDR2 (germline): SGHTA, FQGTGA. The trim removed 5 bases at V and 2 bases at J, leaving 5 bases unmatched. The DNA for the CDR3 is TGTGCCAGCAGCCAGACAGGGGCTACCTACAATGAGCAGTTCTTC. The encoded protein is CASSQTGATYNEQFF.

Written as DNA, the CDR3 is TGTGCCAGCAGCGAAGCGGGGTACCACGAGCAGTACTTC. As protein: CASSEAGYHEQYF. This chain uses TRBV9 with TRBJ2-7; TRBD2 aligns across 7 bases. Germline loops: CDR1 SGDLS, CDR2 YYNGEE. V was clipped by 3 bases and J by 5 bases; unmatched bases: 5. The CDR3 sequence is 13 residues long.

This clone turned up a few times. V and J are TRBV5-1 and TRBJ2-1; 9 bases agree with TRBD2. The CDR3 loop spans 14 amino acids. The V gene's germline CDR1 is SGHRS and CDR2 YFSETQ. J was trimmed by 8 bases and V by 4 bases; bases with no gene match: 7. DNA of the CDR3: TGCGCCAGCAGCACTAGCGGGCCGGGCGATGAGCAGTTCTTC. Its translation is CASSTSGPGDEQFF.